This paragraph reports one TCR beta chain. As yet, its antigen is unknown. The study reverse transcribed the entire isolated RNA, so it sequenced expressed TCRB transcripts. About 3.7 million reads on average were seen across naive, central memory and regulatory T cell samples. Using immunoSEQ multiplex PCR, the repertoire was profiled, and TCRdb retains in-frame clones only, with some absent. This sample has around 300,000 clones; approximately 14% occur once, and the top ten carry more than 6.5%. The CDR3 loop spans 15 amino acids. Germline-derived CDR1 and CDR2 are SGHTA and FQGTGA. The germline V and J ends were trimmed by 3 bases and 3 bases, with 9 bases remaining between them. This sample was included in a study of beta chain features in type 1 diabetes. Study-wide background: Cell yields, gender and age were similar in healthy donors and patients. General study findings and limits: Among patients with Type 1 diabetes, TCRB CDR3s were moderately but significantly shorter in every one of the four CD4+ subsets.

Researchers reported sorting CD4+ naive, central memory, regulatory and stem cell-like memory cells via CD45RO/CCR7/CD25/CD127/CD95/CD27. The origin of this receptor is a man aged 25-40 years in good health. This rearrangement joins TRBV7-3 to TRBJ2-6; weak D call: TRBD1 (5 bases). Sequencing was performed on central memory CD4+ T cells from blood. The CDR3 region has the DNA TGTGCCAGCAGCTTCCAGGGAAATGGGGCCAACGTCCTGACTTTC. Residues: CASSFQGNGANVLTF.